This T cell receptor beta chain was retrieved from a study of cytomegalovirus exposure and HLA in healthy donors. Findings of the study overall: Information on immune exposure was restricted to one variable (CMV serostatus).

Only one count was recorded for this clone. The antigen is undetermined. Amplification used 60 Vbeta primers and 13 Jbeta primers. TCRdb's copy holds only in-frame clones and misses some; the assay was immunoSEQ multiplex PCR. The sample includes about 170,000 clones, around 77% of them seen just once. Germline values: CDR1 SGDLS, CDR2 YYNGEE. The CDR3 loop spans 14 amino acids. Trimming stripped 4 bases from V and 2 bases from J, with 10 bases between. V gene TRBV9 combines with J gene TRBJ1-3; D is unresolved. Input material: PBMCs. The clonotype originates from a woman in her twenties or thirties in good health and CMV-seropositive. CDR3 DNA: TGTGCCAGCAGCCCCCAGGTCGCTGGAAACACCATATATTTT. It specifies CASSPQVAGNTIYF.